The subject of this entry is one TCR beta chain. This clone turned up a few times. There is no known antigen for this receptor. Per-base qualities were not stored, and no clone one base away is much larger. The sample's time point label, in plain terms: baseline before first vaccination. Samples from vaccinated people were obtained from the UK trials COV001 and COV002, which included a single-blind randomized controlled phase 2/3 trial of AZD1222 (ChAdOx1 nCoV-19) in healthy adults. Trial participant PBMC samples were collected at day 0 and day 28 after the second dose for TCRbeta chain sequencing. This specimen belongs to a study of T cell responses to AZD1222 COVID-19 vaccine (dated by TCRdb to the early 2020s). In the study overall: AZD1222 recipients given second doses at about 4 weeks or at about 12 weeks were pooled, since spike-specific TCR depth and breadth were not found to differ between the two schedules. TCR sequencing was performed for roughly 250 trial participants, of whom about 200 were given two doses of AZD1222 and approximately 25 were given two doses of MenACWY control vaccine. Trial participants were enrolled by age into subgroups of 18-55, 56-69 and 70-plus years, and 148, 28 and 57 TCR-sequenced participants, respectively, were included in these subgroups. Broad study findings and their caveats: Because no day 14 peak-response samples were available, repertoires were characterized only after the peak T cell response. Reportedly, close to half of the unique spike-specific TCRs recognized epitopes lying outside the regions that are mutated in the B.1.351 and B.1.1.7 variants. Participants were mostly white British and included more females than males, and it was suggested by the authors that clonal diversity may have been underestimated. Conclusions about previously exposed vaccinees were limited because only six AZD1222 recipients were SARS-CoV-2 seropositive at baseline. The vaccine-associated CD4 TCRs covered the entire spike protein, and the dominant responses fell in regions 160-218 and 743-854. In the small 56-69-year group, the increase in depth fell short of significance, most likely because of low power. After two AZD1222 doses, both the breadth and the depth of spike-specific TCRs were significantly higher than at day 0 and than in MenACWY recipients.

Cut back by 5 bases and 6 bases, the V and J ends lie 20 bases apart. Taken from cysteine to phenylalanine, the CDR3 has 16 residues. CDR3 DNA is the only sequence kept; it has 48 bases, read in frame from the first base. CDR1 and CDR2 are read off the germline V gene (reference sequence) as LNHDA and SQIVND. The CDR3 regions of human TCRbeta chains were subjected to immunosequencing. Processing in the source paper ran as follows. TCRs in the repertoires were matched against a reference library of SARS-CoV-2-specific TCRs that had been generated with the MIRA antigen-specificity platform. Breadth was defined as the fraction of unique TCRs that were SARS-CoV-2-associated, and depth was defined as the fraction of total T cells that were SARS-CoV-2-associated. Using the MIRA data, each spike-specific TCR was assigned both to the spike region to which the TCR was reactive and to a CD4 or CD8 class. Log10-transformed breadth and depth values were compared by one-way ANOVA with Sidak's multiple comparisons tests. Drawn from immuneACCESS, this table holds only the in-frame rearrangements with V and J called that TCRdb kept. Clones are partly lost; checked studies trace under half to an unresolved V gene and leave the rest unexplained. The D gene and trimming were derived from the DNA, and the V and J assignments and clone size from that table. The sample table holds 90,000 to 130,000 clones, of which 85% to 95% were seen once. The ten biggest clones cover 7.5% to 9% of the sample.

The sequence joins TRBV19 to TRBJ1-5; possibly the D gene is TRBD1, per 5 matching bases. The origin of this receptor is an adult in good health. The input for sequencing was peripheral blood, taken on day 0 of AZD1222 vaccination. The DNA sequence is TGTGCCAGTAGTGCGCCAGGGAGAGGGGTGGTTCAGCCCCAGCATTTT. This translates into CASSAPGRGVVQPQHF.